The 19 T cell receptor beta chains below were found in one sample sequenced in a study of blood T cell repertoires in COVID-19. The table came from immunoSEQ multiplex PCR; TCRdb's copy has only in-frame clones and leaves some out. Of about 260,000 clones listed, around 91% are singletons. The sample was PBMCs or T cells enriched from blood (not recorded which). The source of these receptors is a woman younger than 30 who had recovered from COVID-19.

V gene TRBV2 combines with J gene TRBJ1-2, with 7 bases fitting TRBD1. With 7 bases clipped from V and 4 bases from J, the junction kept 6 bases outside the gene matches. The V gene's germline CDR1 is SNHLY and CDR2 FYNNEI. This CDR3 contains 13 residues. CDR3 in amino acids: CASTRTGAYGYTF. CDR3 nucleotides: TGTGCCAGCACCAGAACAGGGGCCTATGGCTACACCTTC.

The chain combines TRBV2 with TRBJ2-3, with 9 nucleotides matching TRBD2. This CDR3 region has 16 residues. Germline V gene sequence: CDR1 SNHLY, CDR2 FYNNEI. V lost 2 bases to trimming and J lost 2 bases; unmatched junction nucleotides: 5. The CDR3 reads CASSELLAGNTDTQYF. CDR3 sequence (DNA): TGTGCCAGCAGTGAATTGCTAGCGGGGAACACAGATACGCAGTATTTT. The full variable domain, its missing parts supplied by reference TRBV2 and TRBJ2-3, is EPEVTQTPSHQVTQMGQEVILRCVPISNHLYFYWYRQILGQKVEFLVSFYNNEISEKSEIFDDQFSVERPDGSNFTLKIRSTKLEDSAMYFCASSELLAGNTDTQYFGPGTRLTVL.

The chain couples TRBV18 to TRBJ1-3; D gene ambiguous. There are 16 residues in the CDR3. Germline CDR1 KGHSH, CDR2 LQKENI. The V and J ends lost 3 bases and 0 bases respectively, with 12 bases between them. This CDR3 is CASSPRTLVSGNTIYF. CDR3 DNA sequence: TGTGCCAGCTCACCCAGGACTCTCGTCTCTGGAAACACCATATATTTT.

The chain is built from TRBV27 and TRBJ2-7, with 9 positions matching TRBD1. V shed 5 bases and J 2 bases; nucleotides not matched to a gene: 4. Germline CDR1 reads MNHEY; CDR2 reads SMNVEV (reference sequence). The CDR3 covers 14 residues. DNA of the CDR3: TGTGCCAGCAGTCGCCGGGACAGGGCCTACGAGCAGTACTTC. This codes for CASSRRDRAYEQYF.

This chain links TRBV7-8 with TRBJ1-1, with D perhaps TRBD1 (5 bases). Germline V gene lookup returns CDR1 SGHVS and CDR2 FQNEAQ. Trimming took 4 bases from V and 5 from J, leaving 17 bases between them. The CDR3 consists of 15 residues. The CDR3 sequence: CASSSWGVVKTEAFF. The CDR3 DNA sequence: TGTGCCAGCAGCTCCTGGGGGGTAGTTAAAACTGAAGCTTTCTTT.

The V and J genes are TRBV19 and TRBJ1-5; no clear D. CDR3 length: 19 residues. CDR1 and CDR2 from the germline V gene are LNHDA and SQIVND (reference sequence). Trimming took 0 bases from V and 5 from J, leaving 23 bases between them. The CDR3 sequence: CASSIDTEAARYYYQPQHF. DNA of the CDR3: TGTGCCAGTAGTATAGATACTGAGGCAGCGCGGTATTATTATCAGCCCCAGCATTTT. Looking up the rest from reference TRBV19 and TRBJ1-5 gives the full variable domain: DGGITQSPKYLFRKEGQNVTLSCEQNLNHDAMYWYRQDPGQGLRLIYYSQIVNDFQKGDIAEGYSVSREKKESFPLTVTSAQKNPTAFYLCASSIDTEAARYYYQPQHFGDGTRLSIL.

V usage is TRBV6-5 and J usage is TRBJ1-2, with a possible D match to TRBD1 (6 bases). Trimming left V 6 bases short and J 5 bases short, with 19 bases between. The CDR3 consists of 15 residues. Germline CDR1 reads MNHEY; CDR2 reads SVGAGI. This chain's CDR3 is CASSLRLGAGYGYTF. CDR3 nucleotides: TGTGCCAGCAGCCTACGCTTGGGGGCTGGGTATGGCTACACCTTC.

The CDR3 region has the DNA TGTGCCAGCAGTTCCGCAGGTCAGCCCCAGCATTTT. Its translation is CASSSAGQPQHF. The chain is built from TRBV28 and TRBJ1-5; D gene ambiguous. V was shortened by 4 bases and J by 6 bases, with 7 bases between the two germline ends. The CDR3 consists of 12 residues. Germline V gene sequence: CDR1 MDHEN, CDR2 SYDVKM.

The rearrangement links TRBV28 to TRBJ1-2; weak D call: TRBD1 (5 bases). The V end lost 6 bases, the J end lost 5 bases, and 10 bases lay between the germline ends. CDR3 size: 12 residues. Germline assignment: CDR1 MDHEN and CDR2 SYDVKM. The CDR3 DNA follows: TGTGCCAGCAGCTCCGACAGATATGGCTACACCTTC. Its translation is CASSSDRYGYTF.

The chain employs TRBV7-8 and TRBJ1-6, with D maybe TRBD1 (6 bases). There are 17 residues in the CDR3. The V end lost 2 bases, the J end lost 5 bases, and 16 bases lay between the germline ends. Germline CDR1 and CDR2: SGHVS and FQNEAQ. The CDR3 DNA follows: TGTGCCAGCAGCTTATCCAGGGGCGCGAGGAATAATTCACCCCTCCACTTT. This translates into CASSLSRGARNNSPLHF.

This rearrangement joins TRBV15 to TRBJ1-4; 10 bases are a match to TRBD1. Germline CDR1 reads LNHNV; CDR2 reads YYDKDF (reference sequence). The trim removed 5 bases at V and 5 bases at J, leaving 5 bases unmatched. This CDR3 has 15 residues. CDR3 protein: CATSSWTGGNEKLFF. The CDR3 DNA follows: TGTGCCACCAGCTCCTGGACAGGGGGGAATGAAAAACTGTTTTTT.

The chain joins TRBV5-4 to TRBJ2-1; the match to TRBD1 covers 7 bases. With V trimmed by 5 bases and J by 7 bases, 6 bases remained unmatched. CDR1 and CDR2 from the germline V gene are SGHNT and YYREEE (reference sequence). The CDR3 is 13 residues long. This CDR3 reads CASRGTDGNEQFF. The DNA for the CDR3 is TGTGCCAGCAGGGGGACAGACGGGAATGAGCAGTTCTTC.

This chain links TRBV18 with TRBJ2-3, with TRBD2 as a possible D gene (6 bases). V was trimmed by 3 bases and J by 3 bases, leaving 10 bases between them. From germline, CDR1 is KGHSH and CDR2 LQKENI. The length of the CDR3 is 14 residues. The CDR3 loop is CASSPRDLTDTQYF. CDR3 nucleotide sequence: TGTGCCAGCTCACCTCGGGACTTAACAGATACGCAGTATTTT.

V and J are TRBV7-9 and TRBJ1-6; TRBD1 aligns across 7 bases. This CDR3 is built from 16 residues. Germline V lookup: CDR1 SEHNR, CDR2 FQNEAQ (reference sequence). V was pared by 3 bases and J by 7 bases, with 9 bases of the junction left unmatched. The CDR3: CASSLYGGQTNSPLHF. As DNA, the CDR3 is TGTGCCAGCAGCTTGTACGGGGGACAGACAAATTCACCCCTCCACTTT.

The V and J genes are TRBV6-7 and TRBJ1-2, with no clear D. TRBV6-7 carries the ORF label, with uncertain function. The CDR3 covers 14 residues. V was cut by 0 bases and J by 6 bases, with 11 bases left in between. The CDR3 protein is CASSYSDSSHGYTF. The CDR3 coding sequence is TGTGCCAGCAGTTACTCCGATAGTAGCCATGGCTACACCTTC.

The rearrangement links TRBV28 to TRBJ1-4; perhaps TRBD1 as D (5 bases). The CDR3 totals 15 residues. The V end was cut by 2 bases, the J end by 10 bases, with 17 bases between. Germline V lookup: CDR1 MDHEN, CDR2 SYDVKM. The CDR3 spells CASSLRAPQGGKLFF. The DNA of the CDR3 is TGTGCCAGCAGTTTACGGGCCCCTCAGGGAGGAAAACTGTTTTTT.

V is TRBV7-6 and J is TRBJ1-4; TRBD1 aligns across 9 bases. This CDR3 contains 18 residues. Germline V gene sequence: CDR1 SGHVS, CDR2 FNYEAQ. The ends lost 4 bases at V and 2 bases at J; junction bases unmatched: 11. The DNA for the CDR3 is TGTGCCAGCAGCTCCTCCGGGACAGGGATTCGGACTAATGAAAAACTGTTTTTT. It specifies CASSSSGTGIRTNEKLFF.

The CDR3 nucleotides read TGTGCCTGGAGTACAGGGGGAAACACCATATATTTT. Translation: CAWSTGGNTIYF. The chain uses TRBV30 and TRBJ1-3, with TRBD1 as a possible D gene (6 bases). The CDR3 sequence is 12 residues long. Germline CDR1 is GTSNPN and CDR2 is SVGIG (reference sequence). Between the trimmed V and J ends, which lost 2 bases and 4 bases, there was a span of 6 bases. The full variable domain, completed using reference TRBV30 and TRBJ1-3, is SQTIHQWPATLVQPVGSPLSLECTVEGTSNPNLYWYRQAAGRGLQLLFYSVGIGQISSEVPQNLSASRPQDRQFILSSKKLLLSDSGFYLCAWSTGGNTIYFGEGSWLTVV.

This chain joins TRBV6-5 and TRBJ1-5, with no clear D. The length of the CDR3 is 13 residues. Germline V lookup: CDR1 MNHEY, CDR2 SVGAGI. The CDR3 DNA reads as TGTGCTGTTGAAACTAAGGCCAATCAGCCCCAGCATTTT. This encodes CAVETKANQPQHF.